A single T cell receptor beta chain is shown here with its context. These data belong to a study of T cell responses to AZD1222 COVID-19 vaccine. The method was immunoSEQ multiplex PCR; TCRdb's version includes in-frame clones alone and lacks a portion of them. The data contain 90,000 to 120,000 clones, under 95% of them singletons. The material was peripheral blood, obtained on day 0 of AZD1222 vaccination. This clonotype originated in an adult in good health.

This chain's CDR3 is CASSLDWTGIEKNIQYF. As DNA, the CDR3 is TGTGCCAGCAGCTTAGATTGGACGGGGATTGAGAAAAACATTCAGTACTTC. The chain is built from TRBV11-2 and TRBJ2-4, with D perhaps matching TRBD2 (5 bases). CDR3 length: 17 residues. Germline values: CDR1 SGHAT, CDR2 FQNNGV. Trimming pared 0 bases from V and 4 bases from J, leaving 16 bases between.